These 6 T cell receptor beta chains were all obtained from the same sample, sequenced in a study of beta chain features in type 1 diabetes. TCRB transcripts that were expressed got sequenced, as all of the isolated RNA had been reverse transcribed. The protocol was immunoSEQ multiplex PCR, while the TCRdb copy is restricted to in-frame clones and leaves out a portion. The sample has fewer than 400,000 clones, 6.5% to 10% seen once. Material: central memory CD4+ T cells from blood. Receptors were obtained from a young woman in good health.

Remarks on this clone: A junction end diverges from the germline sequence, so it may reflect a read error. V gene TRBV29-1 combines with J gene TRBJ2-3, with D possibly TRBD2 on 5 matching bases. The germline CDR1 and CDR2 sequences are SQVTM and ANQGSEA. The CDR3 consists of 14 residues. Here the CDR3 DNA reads TGCAGCGTGGAAGAAGACGGAGGAGCAGATACGCAGTATTTT. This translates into CSVEEDGGADTQYF.

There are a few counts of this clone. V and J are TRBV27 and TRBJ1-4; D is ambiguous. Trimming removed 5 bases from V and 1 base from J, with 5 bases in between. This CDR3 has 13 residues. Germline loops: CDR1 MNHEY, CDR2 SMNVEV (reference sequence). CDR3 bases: TGTGCCAGCAGTAAGGAAACTAATGAAAAACTGTTTTTT. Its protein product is CASSKETNEKLFF.

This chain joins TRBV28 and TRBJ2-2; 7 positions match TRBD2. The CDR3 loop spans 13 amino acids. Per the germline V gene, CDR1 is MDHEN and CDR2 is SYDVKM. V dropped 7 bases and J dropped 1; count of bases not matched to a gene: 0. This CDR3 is CASTSGNTGELFF. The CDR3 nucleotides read TGTGCCAGCACTAGCGGGAACACCGGGGAGCTGTTTTTT.

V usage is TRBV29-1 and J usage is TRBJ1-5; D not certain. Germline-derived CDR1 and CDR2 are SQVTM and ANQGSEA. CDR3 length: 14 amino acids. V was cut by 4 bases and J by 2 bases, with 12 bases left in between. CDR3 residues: CSVAWGSGNQPQHF. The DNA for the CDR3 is TGCAGCGTTGCATGGGGTTCGGGCAATCAGCCCCAGCATTTT.

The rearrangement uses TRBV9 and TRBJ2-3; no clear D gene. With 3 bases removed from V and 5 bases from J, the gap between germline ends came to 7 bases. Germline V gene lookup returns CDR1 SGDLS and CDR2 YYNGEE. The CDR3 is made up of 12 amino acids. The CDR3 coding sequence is TGTGCCAGCAGCGCACATAGAGATACGCAGTATTTT. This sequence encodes CASSAHRDTQYF.

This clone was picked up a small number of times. CDR3: CASSTATGGLYEQYF. The CDR3 DNA reads TGTGCCAGCAGTACAGCGACAGGGGGGCTCTACGAGCAGTACTTC. This chain uses TRBV28 with TRBJ2-7, with 9 positions matching TRBD1. CDR3 size: 15 residues. J gave up 3 bases and V 5 bases, and 8 bases lay outside the gene matches. In germline, CDR1 is MDHEN, CDR2 SYDVKM.